Sequencing of this T cell receptor (beta chain) was carried out in a study of T cells in Graves' hyperthyroidism and ophthalmopathy. The V and J ends lost 5 bases and 2 bases respectively, with 16 bases between them. The CDR3 consists of 15 residues. The germline gives CDR1 MDHEN, CDR2 SYDVKM. This clonotype was recorded at least ten times. Thyroid ultrasound, orbital computed tomography, clinical symptoms, and serum thyroxine and TRAb underpinned diagnoses. Blood sampling occurred at first hyperthyroidism diagnosis, ahead of any ophthalmopathy symptoms. The source of the PBMCs was less than 12 ml of fresh peripheral blood. TCR beta CDR3 region amplification was performed from RNA transcripts. HTBI primers drove first-round RT-PCR of the TCR CDR3. TCRdb redid the calling of the multiplex PCR reads with MiXCR, one entry per CDR3 protein. The repertoire holds fewer than 650,000 distinct CDR3 sequences, with approximately 15% as singletons.

The TCR originated in a woman aged 25 to 39 with Graves' hyperthyroidism that later progressed to Graves' ophthalmopathy. The V gene is TRBV28, the J gene TRBJ2-7, with D perhaps matching TRBD2 (6 bases). The sample taken for sequencing was blood. CDR3: CASSPTGRDAYEQYF. The CDR3 DNA reads as TGTGCCAGCAGTCCCACTGGGCGGGACGCCTACGAGCAGTACTTC. The full variable domain, in which reference TRBV28 and TRBJ2-7 provide the parts outside the CDR3, is DVKVTQSSRYLVKRTGEKVFLECVQDMDHENMFWYRQDPGLGLRLIYFSYDVKMKEKGDIPEGYSVSREKKERFSLILESASTNQTSMYLCASSPTGRDAYEQYFGPGTRLTVT.